One sample yielded the 14 T cell receptor beta chains listed below, sequenced in a study of T cells after yellow fever vaccination. TCRdb re-called the 5' RACE reads with MiXCR, one entry per CDR3 protein. Of approximately 31,000 distinct CDR3 sequences listed, roughly a tenth were seen once; the top ten hold 10% to 15%. Sequencing was performed on PBMCs, either bulk or a sorted T-cell subset (CD4+, CD8+, memory, or dextramer-sorted; not recorded which), taken less than 16 days after the first yellow fever vaccination. These receptor sequences come from a young man who received the YFV17D yellow fever vaccine.

This clonotype was seen ten or more times. The rearrangement links TRBV7-2 to TRBJ2-5; D perhaps matches TRBD1 (6 bases). CDR3 length: 14 amino acids. Looked up from germline, CDR1 is SGHTA and CDR2 is FQGNSA. Trimming shortened V by 1 base and J by 5 bases, and 11 bases separated the two germline ends. CDR3: CASSLDGTHETQYF. Written as DNA, the CDR3 is TGTGCCAGCAGCTTAGACGGGACACATGAGACCCAGTACTTC.

This clonotype was seen at least ten times. The chain combines TRBV7-3 with TRBJ1-2, with unresolved D. This CDR3 has 13 residues. The V gene's germline CDR1 is SGHTA and CDR2 FQGTGA. Trimming took off 2 bases at V and 0 bases at J, with 4 bases between the two ends. CDR3 sequence reads: CASSLQPNYGYTF. The CDR3 bases are TGTGCCAGCAGCTTACAGCCTAACTATGGCTACACCTTC.

This clonotype occurred many times. J is TRBJ2-1 and V is TRBV20-1, with 13 bases lining up with TRBD2. Germline CDR1 is DFQATT and CDR2 is SNEGSKA (reference sequence). V shed 1 base and J 8 bases; nucleotides not matched to a gene: 2. This CDR3 region has 14 residues. The CDR3 DNA is TGCAGTGCTAGAGGACTAGCGGGGGGAGATGAGCAGTTCTTC. Translated, it gives CSARGLAGGDEQFF.

This clonotype occurred many times. The V and J genes are TRBV12-3 or TRBV12-4 and TRBJ2-3; unclear D gene. Trimming removed 1 base from V and 0 bases from J, with 8 bases in between. The CDR3 runs to 15 residues. The CDR3 DNA is TGTGCCAGCAGTTTAGAGGTTCTGAGCACAGATACGCAGTATTTT. Residues: CASSLEVLSTDTQYF.

This clonotype was detected ten times or more. V is TRBV27 and J is TRBJ1-6; D remains unclear. V was cut by 6 bases and J by 0 bases, with 12 bases left in between. Germline V gene sequence: CDR1 MNHEY, CDR2 SMNVEV (reference sequence). The CDR3 spans 16 residues. The CDR3 reads CASSFGRSSYNSPLHF. Here the CDR3 DNA reads TGTGCCAGCAGCTTCGGTCGCAGCTCCTATAATTCACCCCTCCACTTT.

This clonotype showed up many times. The chain joins TRBV12-3 or TRBV12-4 to TRBJ1-1, with D unclear. CDR3 size: 18 residues. Trimming stripped 2 bases from V and 0 bases from J, with 19 bases between. The CDR3: CASSLPPTGLIVNTEAFF. CDR3 in DNA: TGTGCCAGCAGTTTACCCCCGACGGGCCTCATCGTGAACACTGAAGCTTTCTTT.

At least ten counts were recorded for this clonotype. This sequence joins TRBV5-1 and TRBJ2-4; TRBD1 or TRBD2 may be the D gene (6 bases each). Trimming removed 4 bases from V and 5 bases from J, with 13 bases in between. Germline loops: CDR1 SGHRS, CDR2 YFSETQ. This CDR3 comprises 14 residues. The CDR3 sequence is CASSGGTLQNIQYF. DNA of the CDR3: TGCGCCAGCAGCGGGGGGACACTTCAAAACATTCAGTACTTC.

The sample holds many counts of this clonotype. V gene TRBV4-3 combines with J gene TRBJ1-6; D might be TRBD1 (5 bases). The CDR3 consists of 14 residues. Germline CDR1 and CDR2: LGHNA and YSLEER. V was clipped by 1 base and J by 8 bases, with 9 bases between them. The CDR3 nucleotides read TGCGCCAGCAGCCAAGGAAGGGGTGATTCACCCCTCCACTTT. This codes for CASSQGRGDSPLHF.

This clonotype was seen many times. The chain links TRBV7-6 to TRBJ2-2; possibly TRBD2 for D (5 bases). Between the trimmed V and J ends, which lost 5 bases and 4 bases, there was a span of 14 bases. Looked up from germline, CDR1 is SGHVS and CDR2 is FNYEAQ. This CDR3 is built from 15 residues. CDR3 DNA sequence: TGTGCCAGCAGCGTAAGGACCCGGGGCACCGGGGAGCTGTTTTTT. As protein: CASSVRTRGTGELFF.

The sample holds many counts of this clonotype. V is TRBV4-1 and J is TRBJ2-3; the D is unclear. V lost 3 bases to trimming and J lost 3 bases, with 4 bases between them. This CDR3 region has 12 residues. Per germline, CDR1 MGHRA and CDR2 YSYEKL. CDR3 sequence: CASSQFTDTQYF. CDR3 DNA sequence: TGCGCCAGCAGCCAGTTTACAGATACGCAGTATTTT.

This clonotype was seen repeatedly, ten times or more. V usage is TRBV4-2 and J usage is TRBJ1-6; no firm D call. CDR3 length: 13 amino acids. Per the germline V gene, CDR1 is LGHNA and CDR2 is YNFKEQ. Trimming removed 4 bases at V and 7 bases at J, with 8 bases between. The CDR3: CASSPNQNSPLHF. The CDR3 DNA reads TGTGCCAGCAGCCCTAATCAGAATTCACCCCTCCACTTT.

This clonotype was seen many times. V gene TRBV12-3 or TRBV12-4 combines with J gene TRBJ1-5; no clear D. Trimming removed 6 bases at V and 7 bases at J, with 10 bases between. The length of the CDR3 is 12 residues. CDR3 DNA sequence: TGTGCCAGCAGCCCCTCTCAACAGCCCCAGCATTTT. It translates to CASSPSQQPQHF.

This clonotype came up many times. This chain links TRBV7-9 with TRBJ2-5, with a tentative D call TRBD2 (6 bases). This CDR3 contains 13 residues. Germline-derived CDR1 and CDR2 are SEHNR and FQNEAQ (reference sequence). Trimming removed 5 bases at V and 4 bases at J, with 11 bases between. Here the CDR3 reads CASSAGSGETQYF. CDR3 nucleotide sequence: TGTGCCAGCAGCGCGGGAAGTGGAGAGACCCAGTACTTC.

This clonotype was counted ten times or more. The chain carries TRBV7-8 and TRBJ2-5; TRBD1 or TRBD2 may be the D gene (6 bases each). CDR3 length: 15 residues. V lost 4 bases and J lost 5, with 17 bases in between. The germline CDR1 and CDR2 sequences are SGHVS and FQNEAQ. The CDR3 reads CASSSLGGSGETQYF. Written as DNA, the CDR3 is TGTGCCAGCAGCTCCCTGGGGGGCAGCGGGGAGACCCAGTACTTC.